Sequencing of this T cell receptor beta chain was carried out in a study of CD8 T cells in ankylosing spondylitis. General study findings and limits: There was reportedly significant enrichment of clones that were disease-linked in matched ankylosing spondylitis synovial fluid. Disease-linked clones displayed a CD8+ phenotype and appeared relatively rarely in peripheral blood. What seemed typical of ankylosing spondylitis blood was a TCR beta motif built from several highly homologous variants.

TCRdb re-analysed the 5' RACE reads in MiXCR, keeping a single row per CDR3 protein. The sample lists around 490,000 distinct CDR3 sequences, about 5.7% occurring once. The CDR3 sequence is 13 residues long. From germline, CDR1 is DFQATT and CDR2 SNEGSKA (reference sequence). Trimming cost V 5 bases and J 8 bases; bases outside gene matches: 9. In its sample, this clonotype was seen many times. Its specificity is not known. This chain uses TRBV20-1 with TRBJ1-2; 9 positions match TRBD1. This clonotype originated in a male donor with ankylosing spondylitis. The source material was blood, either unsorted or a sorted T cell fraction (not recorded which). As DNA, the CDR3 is TGCAGTGCTCTACAGGGGGCGTTTCGGGGCTACACCTTC. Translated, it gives CSALQGAFRGYTF.